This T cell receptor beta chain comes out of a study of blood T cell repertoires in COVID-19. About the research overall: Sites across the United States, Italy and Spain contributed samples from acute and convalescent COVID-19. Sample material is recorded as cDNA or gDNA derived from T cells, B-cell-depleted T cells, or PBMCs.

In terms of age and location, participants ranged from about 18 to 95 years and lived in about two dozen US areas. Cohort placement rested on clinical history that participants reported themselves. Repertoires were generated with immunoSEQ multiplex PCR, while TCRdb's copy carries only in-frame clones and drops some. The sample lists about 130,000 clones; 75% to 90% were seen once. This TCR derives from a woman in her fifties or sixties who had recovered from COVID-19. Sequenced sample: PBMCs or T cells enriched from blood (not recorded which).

This CDR3 is CASSRGGNSPLHF. CDR3 DNA sequence: TGCGCCAGCTCCCGAGGCGGGAATTCACCCCTCCACTTT. This chain links TRBV10-1 with TRBJ1-6; D ambiguous. Germline CDR1 WNHNN, CDR2 SYGVQD (reference sequence). Trimming removed 8 bases at V and 7 bases at J, with 12 bases between. The CDR3 is 13 residues long.